One and the same sample provided the 6 T cell receptor beta chains below, sequenced in a study. Treg sorting used a CD4+CD25+CD127-/low gate. MiXCR, run by TCRdb on the 5' RACE reads, gives a single entry per CDR3 protein. Found here are 55,000 or so distinct CDR3 sequences, less than 25% of them singletons; the top ten hold 3.2%. Sequenced: tumor-infiltrating Tregs sorted from the breast tumor. These receptor sequences come from a female donor with breast cancer.

This clonotype has ten or more counts. This chain uses TRBV11-2 with TRBJ2-2, with 9 bases that match TRBD2. Per germline, CDR1 SGHAT and CDR2 FQNNGV. The CDR3 loop spans 14 amino acids. V dropped 5 bases and J dropped 7; count of bases not matched to a gene: 5. This CDR3 is CASSPFSGGGELFF. CDR3 DNA sequence: TGTGCCAGCAGCCCTTTTAGCGGGGGCGGGGAGCTGTTTTTT.

This clonotype occurred many times. The chain combines TRBV20-1 with TRBJ2-5; tentatively, D is TRBD1 (7 bases). The CDR3 covers 12 residues. Trimming cost V 6 bases and J 5 bases, with 13 bases left between them. Germline loops: CDR1 DFQATT, CDR2 SNEGSKA (reference sequence). The CDR3 here is CSASGGRETQYF. In DNA, the CDR3 is TGCAGTGCCTCAGGGGGGCGGGAGACCCAGTACTTC.

This clonotype was counted many times. The chain has TRBV5-1 and TRBJ2-3; 7 bases map to TRBD2. CDR1 and CDR2 from the germline V gene are SGHRS and YFSETQ. V was pared by 0 bases and J by 3 bases, with 4 bases of the junction left unmatched. The CDR3 consists of 15 residues. CDR3 coding DNA: TGCGCCAGCAGCTTGGTTACGGGAGGTACAGATACGCAGTATTTT. Translated: CASSLVTGGTDTQYF.

To note about this clonotype: Compared with germline, one end of the junction differs, possibly owing to a read error. V usage is TRBV5-1 and J usage is TRBJ2-1; 15 bases align to TRBD2. CDR1 is SGHRS, CDR2 YFSETQ, per germline. The CDR3 length is 17 residues. DNA of the CDR3: TGCGCCAGCAGCCAGGGACTAGCGGGAGGCCTTTACACTGAGCAGTTCTTC. Protein sequence: CASSQGLAGGLYTEQFF.

The rearrangement joins TRBV7-9 to TRBJ2-7; D possibly corresponds to TRBD1 (6 bases). The CDR3 is made up of 15 amino acids. Trimming removed 6 bases from V and 6 bases from J, with 21 bases in between. CDR1 and CDR2 from the germline V gene are SEHNR and FQNEAQ (reference sequence). The DNA for the CDR3 is TGTGCCAGCAGGAGAGCCTCAACAGGGACCGGCGAGCAGTACTTC. It yields the protein CASRRASTGTGEQYF.

This clonotype has a count of ten or more. V gene TRBV7-2 combines with J gene TRBJ1-5; no firm D call. Deletions cut 1 base from V and 3 bases from J, with 10 bases between. The CDR3 has 15 residues. Germline V gene sequence: CDR1 SGHTA, CDR2 FQGNSA. The CDR3: CASSLEAAFNQPQHF. In DNA form, the CDR3 reads TGTGCCAGCAGCTTAGAGGCGGCCTTCAATCAGCCCCAGCATTTT.